These T cell receptor beta chains were read from a single sample in a study of blood T cell repertoires in COVID-19. Some clones are missing from TCRdb's copy, which holds only in-frame ones; the method was immunoSEQ multiplex PCR. Of about 150,000 clones listed, around four fifths are singletons. Material: peripheral blood. Receptors were obtained from a human donor in a cohort sampled during active COVID-19. CDR3s include the opening cysteine and the closing phenylalanine or tryptophan. Fields, in order: clone size, J gene, CDR3 length, V gene, CDR3 protein. Clone size, where shown, is once, few, many, or a class for clones that have expanded.

>once|TRBJ2-7|14|TRBV5-1
CASSLVGSSYEQYF
>NA|TRBJ2-7|14|TRBV12-5
CASARDIVTYEQYF
>NA|TRBJ2-3|15|TRBV9
CASSPGTSGPDTQYF
>NA|TRBJ1-6|15|TRBV6-5
CASRPPGVLNSPLHF
>NA|TRBJ1-1|11|TRBV19
CASTPGFEAFF
>NA|TRBJ1-5|13|TRBV2
CASTPDMNQPQHF
>NA|TRBJ1-6|16|TRBV27
CASSSGQGFYNSPLHF
>few|TRBJ2-5|14|TRBV19
CASSIVAGDGTQYF
>few|TRBJ2-1|14|TRBV5-1
CASSQSGQTNEQFF
>NA|TRBJ1-4|13|TRBV12-5
CASGLGLPGKLFF
>few|TRBJ1-6|16|TRBV6-6
CASSLGTGYGNSPLHF
>NA|TRBJ2-2|17|TRBV7-2
CASSRSDRVGNTGELFF
>NA|TRBJ1-2|15|TRBV6-5
CASSYSTGGGYGYTF
>NA|TRBJ2-1|16|TRBV11-3
CASSFRSASGGDEQFF
>NA|TRBJ2-3|13|TRBV19
CASSPRDIDTQYF
>NA|TRBJ1-1|16|TRBV27
CASSPPGIEANTEAFF
>NA|TRBJ1-4|16|TRBV11-3
CASSLKGGRSNEKLFF
>NA|TRBJ1-2|15|TRBV18
CASSPGQGAGYGYTF
>few|TRBJ1-2|14|TRBV11-2
CASSPRPDRHGYTF
>NA|TRBJ1-4|12|TRBV11-3
CASSLRAEKLFF
>NA|TRBJ1-2|14|TRBV15
CATSMQGLDYGYTF
>NA|TRBJ2-3|13|TRBV11-2
CASSQGYTDTQYF
>NA|TRBJ2-3|14|TRBV6-2/TRBV6-3
CASSLQRTTDTQYF
>NA|TRBJ2-3|12|TRBV3-1/TRBV3-2
CASSSGADTQYF
>many|TRBJ1-2|14|TRBV3-1/TRBV3-2
CASSQYGQRYGYTF
>NA|TRBJ2-3|12|TRBV7-2
CASSFQADTQYF
>NA|TRBJ2-1|13|TRBV7-8
CASLASGEPRQFF
>NA|TRBJ2-7|15|TRBV28
CASSQGGQGRHEQYF
>NA|TRBJ2-7|15|TRBV15
CATRHGTGVYASQYF
>NA|TRBJ2-5|16|TRBV15
CATSRSITSGEETQYF
>NA|TRBJ1-5|14|TRBV10-3
CAISSGQREQPQHF
>once|TRBJ1-4|15|TRBV5-1
CASSPFGGSNEKLFF
>once|TRBJ2-3|17|TRBV7-2
CASSPRWAGGSTDTQYF
>NA|TRBJ1-6|16|TRBV4-1
CASSQDWGQNNSPLHF
>NA|TRBJ1-5|14|TRBV6-2/TRBV6-3
CASSLEYSNQPQHF
>NA|TRBJ1-1|16|TRBV25-1
CASSESPGGLNTEAFF
>NA|TRBJ2-7|19|TRBV15
CATSRSGLAGGRGSYEQYF
>NA|TRBJ2-2|16|TRBV7-9
CASSLPSGRNTGELFF
>few|TRBJ1-1|14|TRBV30
CAWSVLGQGAEAFF
>NA|TRBJ2-7|15|TRBV18
CASSPTGTGDYEQYF
>NA|TRBJ1-1|13|TRBV28
CASIPTGLTEAFF
>NA|TRBJ2-1|20|TRBV7-3
CASSPMRGTSGVSSYNEQFF
>NA|TRBJ2-5|11|TRBV10-3
CAISGGETQYF
>NA|TRBJ2-7|13|TRBV7-2
CASSLGQGAEQYF
>NA|TRBJ1-5|15|TRBV28
CASSHPPRGYQPQHF
>NA|TRBJ1-4|15|TRBV9
CASSAVDRGNEKLFF
>NA|TRBJ2-7|15|TRBV18
CASSPPGQGTYEQYF
>NA|TRBJ1-2|15|TRBV25-1
CASSATGTGGYGYTF
>NA|TRBJ1-3|15|TRBV13
CASSSTVLSGNTIYF
>NA|TRBJ1-1|13|TRBV12-3/TRBV12-4
CASSLSGNTEAFF
>NA|TRBJ2-7|15|TRBV28
CASSSLDIALYEQYF
>NA|TRBJ2-3|16|TRBV11-2
CASSPRTALSTDTQYF
>NA|TRBJ2-1|11|TRBV7-8
CASSPNRYQFF
>NA|TRBJ1-2|14|TRBV10-3
CAISESGGAYGYTF
>NA|TRBJ1-1|14|TRBV24-1
CATSDPTRDTEAFF
>NA|TRBJ2-5|18|TRBV11-2
CASSPRTGIGPGQETQYF
>NA|TRBJ2-3|16|TRBV19
CASRRAGLADTDTQYF